This entry is about one T cell receptor (beta chain). The antigen is not known. The read finishes 3 residues shy of the CDR3 end, and the germline J gene is used to complete it. Trimming left V 3 bases short and J 5 bases short, with 13 bases between. The V gene's germline CDR1 is SEHNR and CDR2 FQNEAQ (reference sequence). The CDR3 runs 14 residues. TCRdb's table, derived via immunoSEQ multiplex PCR, lists solely in-frame clones and lacks some. This repertoire comprises about 36,000 clones; its ten largest clones make up roughly 4%. This sample is drawn from a study of T cells in women clearing cervical HPV infection. Across the whole study: Case blood was drawn when the lesion was first found; control blood after infection became undetectable.

Whole-study findings and limits: CIN3+ cases had significantly higher TCR repertoire richness than controls, but evenness did not differ. TRBV6-7 abundance was lower in cases than controls (0.11% versus 0.16%). Associations may precede or follow infection; HPV-specific or memory T cells were not isolated.

The chain combines TRBV7-9 with TRBJ2-5; TRBD1 might be the D (6 bases). Sequencing was done on a sample of blood buffy coat. The receptor comes from a woman aged 18 to 75 with a cervical HPV16 infection that either progressed to CIN3+ or cleared (not recorded which). The CDR3 DNA, read in part, is TGTGCCAGCAGCTTGGGGCAGGGGTTGGAGACC. Encoded protein: CASSLGQGLET. The full-length CDR3 reads as CASSLGQGLETQYF.